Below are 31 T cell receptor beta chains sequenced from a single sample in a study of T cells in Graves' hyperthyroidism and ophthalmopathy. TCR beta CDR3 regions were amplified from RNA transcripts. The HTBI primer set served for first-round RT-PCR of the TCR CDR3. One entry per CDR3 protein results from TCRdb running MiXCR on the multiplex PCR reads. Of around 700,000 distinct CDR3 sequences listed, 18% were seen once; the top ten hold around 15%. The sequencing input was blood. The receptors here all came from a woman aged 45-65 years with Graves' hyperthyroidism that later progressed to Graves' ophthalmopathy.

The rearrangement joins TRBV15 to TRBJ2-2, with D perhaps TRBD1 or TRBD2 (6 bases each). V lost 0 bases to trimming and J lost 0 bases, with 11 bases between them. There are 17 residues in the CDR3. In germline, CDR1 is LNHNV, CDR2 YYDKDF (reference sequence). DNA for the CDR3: TGTGCCACCAGCAGAGATTTGAGGGGGGCGAACACCGGGGAGCTGTTTTTT. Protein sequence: CATSRDLRGANTGELFF. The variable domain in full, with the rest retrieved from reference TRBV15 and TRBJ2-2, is DAMVIQNPRYQVTQFGKPVTLSCSQTLNHNVMYWYQQKSSQAPKLLFHYYDKDFNNEADTPDNFQSRRPNTSFCFLDIRSPGLGDTAMYLCATSRDLRGANTGELFFGEGSRLTVL.

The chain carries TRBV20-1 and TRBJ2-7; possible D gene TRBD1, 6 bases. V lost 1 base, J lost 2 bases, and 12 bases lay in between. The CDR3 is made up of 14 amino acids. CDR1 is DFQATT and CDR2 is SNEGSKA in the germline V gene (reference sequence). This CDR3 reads CSARVWQGTYEQYF. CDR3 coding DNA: TGCAGTGCTAGAGTCTGGCAGGGGACCTACGAGCAGTACTTC.

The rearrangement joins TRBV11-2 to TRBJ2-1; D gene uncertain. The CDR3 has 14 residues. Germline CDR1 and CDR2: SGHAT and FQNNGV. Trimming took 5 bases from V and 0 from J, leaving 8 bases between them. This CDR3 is CASSILSSYNEQFF. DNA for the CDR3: TGTGCCAGCAGCATCCTGAGCTCCTACAATGAGCAGTTCTTC.

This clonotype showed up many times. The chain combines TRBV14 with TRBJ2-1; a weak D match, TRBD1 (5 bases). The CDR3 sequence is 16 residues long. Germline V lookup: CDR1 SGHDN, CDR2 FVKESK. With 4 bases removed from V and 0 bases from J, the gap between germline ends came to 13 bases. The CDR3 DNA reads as TGTGCCAGCAGCCGATGGGGCCTCCCCTCCTACAATGAGCAGTTCTTC. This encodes CASSRWGLPSYNEQFF.

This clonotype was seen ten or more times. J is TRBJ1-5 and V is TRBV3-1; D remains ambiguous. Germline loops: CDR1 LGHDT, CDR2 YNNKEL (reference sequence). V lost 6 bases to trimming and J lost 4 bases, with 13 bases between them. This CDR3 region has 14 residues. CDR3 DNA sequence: TGTGCCAGCAGTTTAAACCCCCTAAATCAGCCCCAGCATTTT. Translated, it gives CASSLNPLNQPQHF. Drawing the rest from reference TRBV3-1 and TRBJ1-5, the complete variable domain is DTAVSQTPKYLVTQMGNDKSIKCEQNLGHDTMYWYKQDSKKFLKIMFSYNNKELIINETVPNRFSPKSPDKAHLNLHINSLELGDSAVYFCASSLNPLNQPQHFGDGTRLSIL.

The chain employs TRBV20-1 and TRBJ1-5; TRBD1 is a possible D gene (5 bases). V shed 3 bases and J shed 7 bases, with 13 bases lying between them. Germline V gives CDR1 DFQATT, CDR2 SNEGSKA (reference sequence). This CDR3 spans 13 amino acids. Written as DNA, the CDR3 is TGCAGTGCTAGCCAGGGACGAGGCCAGCCCCAGCATTTT. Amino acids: CSASQGRGQPQHF.

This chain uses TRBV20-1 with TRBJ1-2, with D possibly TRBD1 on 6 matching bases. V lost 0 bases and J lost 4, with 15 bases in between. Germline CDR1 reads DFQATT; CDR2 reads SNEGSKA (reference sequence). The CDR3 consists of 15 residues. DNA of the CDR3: TGCAGTGCTAGAGACTACGGTCAGGGGCTCTATGGCTACACCTTC. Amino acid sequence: CSARDYGQGLYGYTF.

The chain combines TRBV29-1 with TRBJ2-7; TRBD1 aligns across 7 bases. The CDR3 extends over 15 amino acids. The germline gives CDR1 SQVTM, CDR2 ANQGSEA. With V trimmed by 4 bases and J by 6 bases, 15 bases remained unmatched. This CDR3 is CSVVRGLMDSSEQYF. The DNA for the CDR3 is TGCAGCGTTGTGAGGGGGCTAATGGACTCGTCCGAGCAGTACTTC.

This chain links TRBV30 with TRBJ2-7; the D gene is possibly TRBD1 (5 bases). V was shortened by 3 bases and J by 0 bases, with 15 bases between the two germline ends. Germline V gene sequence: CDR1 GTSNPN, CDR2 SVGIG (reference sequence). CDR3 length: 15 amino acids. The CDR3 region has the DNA TGTGCCTGGAGCGGCAGGGTACTTAGCTCCTACGAGCAGTACTTC. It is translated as CAWSGRVLSSYEQYF.

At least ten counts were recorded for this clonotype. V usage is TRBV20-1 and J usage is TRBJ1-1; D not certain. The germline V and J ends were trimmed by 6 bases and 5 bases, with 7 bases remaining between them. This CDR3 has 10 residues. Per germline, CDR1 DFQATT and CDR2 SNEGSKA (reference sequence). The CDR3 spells CSATVTEAFF. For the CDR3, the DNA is TGCAGTGCCACCGTAACTGAAGCTTTCTTT.

The CDR3 bases are TGCAGTGCAGCCCGGGACAGCGGGAATCAGCCCCAGCATTTT. This encodes CSAARDSGNQPQHF. V and J are TRBV20-1 and TRBJ1-5; 7 bases map to TRBD1. Germline V gene data show CDR1 as DFQATT and CDR2 as SNEGSKA (reference sequence). This CDR3 has 14 residues. Unmatched junction bases numbered 9, after V lost 6 bases and J lost 4 bases.

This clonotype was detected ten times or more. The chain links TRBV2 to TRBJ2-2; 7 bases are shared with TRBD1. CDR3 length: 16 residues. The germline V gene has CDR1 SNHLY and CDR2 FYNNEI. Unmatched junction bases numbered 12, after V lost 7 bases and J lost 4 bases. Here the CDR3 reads CASIGAGTDTTGELFF. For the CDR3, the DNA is TGTGCCAGCATCGGGGCTGGGACAGACACCACCGGGGAGCTGTTTTTT.

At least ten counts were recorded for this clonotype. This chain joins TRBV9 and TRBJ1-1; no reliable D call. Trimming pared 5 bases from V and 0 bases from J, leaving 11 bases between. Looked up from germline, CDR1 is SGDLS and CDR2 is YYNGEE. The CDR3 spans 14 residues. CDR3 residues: CASSVAGMNTEAFF. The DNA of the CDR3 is TGTGCCAGCAGTGTGGCTGGGATGAACACTGAAGCTTTCTTT.

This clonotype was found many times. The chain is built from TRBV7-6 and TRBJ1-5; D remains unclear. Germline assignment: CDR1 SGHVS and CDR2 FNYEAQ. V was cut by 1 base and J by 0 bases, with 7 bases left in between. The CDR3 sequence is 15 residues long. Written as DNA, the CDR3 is TGTGCCAGCAGCTTAGGCCAAAATAGCAATCAGCCCCAGCATTTT. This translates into CASSLGQNSNQPQHF.

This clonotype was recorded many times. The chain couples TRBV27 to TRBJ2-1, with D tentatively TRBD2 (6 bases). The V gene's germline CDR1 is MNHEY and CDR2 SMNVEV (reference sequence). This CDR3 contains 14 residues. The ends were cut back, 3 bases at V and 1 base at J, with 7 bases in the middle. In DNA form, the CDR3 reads TGTGCCAGCAGTTTTGGGGGGTCCTACAATGAGCAGTTCTTC. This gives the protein CASSFGGSYNEQFF.

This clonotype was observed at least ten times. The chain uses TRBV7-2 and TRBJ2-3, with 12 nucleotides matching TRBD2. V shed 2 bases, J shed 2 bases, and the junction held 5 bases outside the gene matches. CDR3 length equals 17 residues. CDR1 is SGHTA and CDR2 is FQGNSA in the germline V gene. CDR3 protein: CASSLKTSGGFTDTQYF. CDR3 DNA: TGTGCCAGCAGCTTAAAGACTAGCGGGGGCTTCACAGATACGCAGTATTTT.

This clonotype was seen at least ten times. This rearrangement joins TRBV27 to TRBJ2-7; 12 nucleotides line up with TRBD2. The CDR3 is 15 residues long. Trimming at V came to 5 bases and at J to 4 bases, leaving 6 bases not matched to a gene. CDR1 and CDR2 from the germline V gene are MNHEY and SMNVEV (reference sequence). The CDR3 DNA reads TGTGCCAGCAGTCTAGCGGGGGGGTTCTGGTACGAGCAGTACTTC. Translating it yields CASSLAGGFWYEQYF.

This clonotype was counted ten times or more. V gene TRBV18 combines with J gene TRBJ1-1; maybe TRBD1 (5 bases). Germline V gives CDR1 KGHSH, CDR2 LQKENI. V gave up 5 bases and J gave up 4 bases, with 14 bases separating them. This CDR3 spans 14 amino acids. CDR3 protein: CASSSRSGLTEAFF. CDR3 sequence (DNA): TGTGCCAGCTCATCACGGTCAGGGCTCACTGAAGCTTTCTTT.

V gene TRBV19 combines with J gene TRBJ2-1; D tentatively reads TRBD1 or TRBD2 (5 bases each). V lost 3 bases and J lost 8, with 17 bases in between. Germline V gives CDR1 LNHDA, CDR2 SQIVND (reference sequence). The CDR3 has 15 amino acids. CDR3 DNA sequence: TGTGCCAGTAGTATTTTTGAGGGGTCGGGGCATGAGCAGTTCTTC. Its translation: CASSIFEGSGHEQFF. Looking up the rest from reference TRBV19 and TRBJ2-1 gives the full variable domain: DGGITQSPKYLFRKEGQNVTLSCEQNLNHDAMYWYRQDPGQGLRLIYYSQIVNDFQKGDIAEGYSVSREKKESFPLTVTSAQKNPTAFYLCASSIFEGSGHEQFFGPGTRLTVL.

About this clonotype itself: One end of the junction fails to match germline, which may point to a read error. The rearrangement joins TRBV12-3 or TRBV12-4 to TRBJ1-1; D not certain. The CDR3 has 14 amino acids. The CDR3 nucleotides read TGTGCCAGCAGTTTTGAGGGAAGGACTCTTGAAGCTCTCTTT. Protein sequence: CASSFEGRTLEALF.

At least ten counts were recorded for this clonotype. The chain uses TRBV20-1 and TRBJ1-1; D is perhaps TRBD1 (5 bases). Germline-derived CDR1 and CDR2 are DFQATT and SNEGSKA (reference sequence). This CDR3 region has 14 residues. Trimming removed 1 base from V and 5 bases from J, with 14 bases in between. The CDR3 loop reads CSARVGGARTEAFF. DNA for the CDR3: TGCAGTGCTAGAGTTGGAGGGGCTCGGACTGAAGCTTTCTTT.

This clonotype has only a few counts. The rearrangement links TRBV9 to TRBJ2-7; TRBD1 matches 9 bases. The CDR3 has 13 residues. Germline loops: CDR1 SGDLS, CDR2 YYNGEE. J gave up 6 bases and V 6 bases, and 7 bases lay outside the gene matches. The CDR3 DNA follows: TGTGCCAGCATTTCGGACAGGGGAGCCGAGCAGTACTTC. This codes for CASISDRGAEQYF.

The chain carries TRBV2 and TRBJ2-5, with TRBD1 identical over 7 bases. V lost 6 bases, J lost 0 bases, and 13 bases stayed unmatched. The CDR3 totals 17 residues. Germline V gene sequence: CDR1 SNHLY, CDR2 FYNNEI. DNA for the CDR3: TGTGCCAGCAGCCGTAGCCAGGGACAGAGGTACCAAGAGACCCAGTACTTC. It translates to CASSRSQGQRYQETQYF. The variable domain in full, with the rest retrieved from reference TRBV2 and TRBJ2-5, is EPEVTQTPSHQVTQMGQEVILRCVPISNHLYFYWYRQILGQKVEFLVSFYNNEISEKSEIFDDQFSVERPDGSNFTLKIRSTKLEDSAMYFCASSRSQGQRYQETQYFGPGTRLLVL.

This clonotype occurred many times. The CDR3, as DNA: TGTGCCAGCAGTTCCACCGGGACAGGGCTTCGGGGCTACACCTTC. It encodes CASSSTGTGLRGYTF. The chain is built from TRBV12-3 or TRBV12-4 and TRBJ1-2, with 9 positions matching TRBD1. J was trimmed by 8 bases and V by 4 bases; bases with no gene match: 11. The length of the CDR3 is 15 residues.

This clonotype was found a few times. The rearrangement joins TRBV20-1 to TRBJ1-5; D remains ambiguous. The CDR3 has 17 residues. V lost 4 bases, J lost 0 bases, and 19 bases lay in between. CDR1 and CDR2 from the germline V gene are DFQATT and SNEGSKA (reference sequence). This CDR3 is CSATSGRVPYSNQPQHF. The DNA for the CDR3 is TGCAGTGCTACCTCGGGGAGGGTTCCCTATAGCAATCAGCCCCAGCATTTT.

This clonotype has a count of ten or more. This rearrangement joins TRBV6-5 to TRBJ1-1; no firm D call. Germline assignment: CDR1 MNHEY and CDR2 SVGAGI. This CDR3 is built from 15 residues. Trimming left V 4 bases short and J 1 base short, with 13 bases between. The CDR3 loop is CASSLPQLWNTEAFF. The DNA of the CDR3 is TGTGCCAGCAGTTTGCCCCAGCTATGGAACACTGAAGCTTTCTTT.

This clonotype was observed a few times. The CDR3 here is CAGKLDCVRGYTF. The CDR3 DNA sequence: TGTGCCGGAAAACTGGACTGCGTTCGGGGCTACACCTTC. The gene calls are TRBV30 and TRBJ1-2; no firm D call. The CDR3 has 13 amino acids. Trimming removed 8 bases from V and 8 bases from J, with 21 bases in between. CDR1 is GTSNPN and CDR2 is SVGIG in the germline V gene (reference sequence).

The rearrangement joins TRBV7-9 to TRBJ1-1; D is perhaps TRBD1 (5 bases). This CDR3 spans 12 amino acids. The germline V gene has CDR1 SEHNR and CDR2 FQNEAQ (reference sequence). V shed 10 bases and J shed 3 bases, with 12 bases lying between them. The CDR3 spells CATNGGDTEAFF. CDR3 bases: TGTGCCACCAACGGGGGTGACACTGAAGCTTTCTTT. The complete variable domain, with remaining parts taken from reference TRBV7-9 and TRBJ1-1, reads DTGVSQNPRHKITKRGQNVTFRCDPISEHNRLYWYRQTLGQGPEFLTYFQNEAQLEKSRLLSDRFSAERPKGSFSTLEIQRTEQGDSAMYLCATNGGDTEAFFGQGTRLTVV.

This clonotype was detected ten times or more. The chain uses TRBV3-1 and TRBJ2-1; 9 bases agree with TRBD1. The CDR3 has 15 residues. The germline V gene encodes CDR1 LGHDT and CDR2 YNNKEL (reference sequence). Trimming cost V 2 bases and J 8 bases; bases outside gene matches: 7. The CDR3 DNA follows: TGTGCCAGCAGCCAAAAACAGGGGGCGTTCGATGAGCAGTTCTTC. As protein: CASSQKQGAFDEQFF.

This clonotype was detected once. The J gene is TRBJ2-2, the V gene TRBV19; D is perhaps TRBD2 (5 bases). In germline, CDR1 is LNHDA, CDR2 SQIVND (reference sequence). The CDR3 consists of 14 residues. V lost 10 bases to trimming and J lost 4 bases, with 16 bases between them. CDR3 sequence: CATSPSRGTGELFF. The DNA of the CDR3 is TGTGCCACCTCTCCTTCTCGGGGCACCGGGGAGCTGTTTTTT. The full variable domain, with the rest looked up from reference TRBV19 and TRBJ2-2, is DGGITQSPKYLFRKEGQNVTLSCEQNLNHDAMYWYRQDPGQGLRLIYYSQIVNDFQKGDIAEGYSVSREKKESFPLTVTSAQKNPTAFYLCATSPSRGTGELFFGEGSRLTVL.

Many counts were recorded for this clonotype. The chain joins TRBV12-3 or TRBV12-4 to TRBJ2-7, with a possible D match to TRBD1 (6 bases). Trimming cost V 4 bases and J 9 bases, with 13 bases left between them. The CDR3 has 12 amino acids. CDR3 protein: CASSSQGLGQYF. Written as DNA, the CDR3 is TGTGCCAGCAGTTCCCAGGGGCTGGGGCAGTACTTC.